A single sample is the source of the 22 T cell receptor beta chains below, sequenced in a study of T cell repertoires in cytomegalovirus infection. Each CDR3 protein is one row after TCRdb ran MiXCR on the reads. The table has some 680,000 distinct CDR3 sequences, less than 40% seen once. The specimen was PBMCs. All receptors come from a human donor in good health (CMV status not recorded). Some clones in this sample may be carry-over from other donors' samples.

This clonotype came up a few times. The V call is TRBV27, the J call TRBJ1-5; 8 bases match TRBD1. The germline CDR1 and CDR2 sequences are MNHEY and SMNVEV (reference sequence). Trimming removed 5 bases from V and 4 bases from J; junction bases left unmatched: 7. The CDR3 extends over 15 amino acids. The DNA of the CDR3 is TGTGCCAGCAGTATAACAGGGGGTAGGAATCAGCCCCAGCATTTT. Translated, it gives CASSITGGRNQPQHF.

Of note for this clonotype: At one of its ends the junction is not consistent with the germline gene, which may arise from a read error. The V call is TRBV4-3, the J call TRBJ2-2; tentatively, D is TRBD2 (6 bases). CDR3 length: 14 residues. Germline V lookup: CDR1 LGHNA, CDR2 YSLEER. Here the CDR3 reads CSSSTRDGGGELFF. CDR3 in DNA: TGCTCCAGCAGCACCCGGGACGGGGGTGGGGAGCTGTTTTTT.

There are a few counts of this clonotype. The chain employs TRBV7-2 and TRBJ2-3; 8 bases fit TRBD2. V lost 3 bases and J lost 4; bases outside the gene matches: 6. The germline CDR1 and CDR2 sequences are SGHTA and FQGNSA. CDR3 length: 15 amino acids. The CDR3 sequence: CASSLDSGEADTQYF. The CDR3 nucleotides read TGTGCCAGCAGCTTGGATAGCGGGGAGGCAGATACGCAGTATTTT.

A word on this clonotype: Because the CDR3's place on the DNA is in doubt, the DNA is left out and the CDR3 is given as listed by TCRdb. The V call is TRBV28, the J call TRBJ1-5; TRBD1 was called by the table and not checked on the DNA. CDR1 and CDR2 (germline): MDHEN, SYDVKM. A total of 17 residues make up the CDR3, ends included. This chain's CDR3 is CASSLTFGAGISQPQPF.

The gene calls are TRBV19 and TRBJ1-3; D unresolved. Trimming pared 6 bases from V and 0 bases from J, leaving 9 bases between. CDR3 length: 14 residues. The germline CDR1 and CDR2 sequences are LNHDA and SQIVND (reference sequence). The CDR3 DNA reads TGTGCCAGTAGGAAGGGTCTCTCTGGAAACACCATATATTTT. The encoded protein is CASRKGLSGNTIYF.

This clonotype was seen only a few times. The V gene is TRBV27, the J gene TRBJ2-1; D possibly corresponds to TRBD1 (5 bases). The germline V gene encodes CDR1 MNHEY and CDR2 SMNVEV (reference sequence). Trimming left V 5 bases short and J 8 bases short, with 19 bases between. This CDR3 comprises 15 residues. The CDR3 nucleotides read TGTGCCAGCAGTCTCTGGACAAACCCTGTGGATGAGCAGTTCTTC. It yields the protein CASSLWTNPVDEQFF.

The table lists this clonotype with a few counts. For the CDR3, the DNA is TGTGCCAGCAGCTGGTCCAACACTGAAGCTTTCTTT. Its translation is CASSWSNTEAFF. The chain has TRBV12-3 or TRBV12-4 and TRBJ1-1; no clear D gene. V was shortened by 6 bases and J by 2 bases, with 7 bases between the two germline ends. CDR3 size: 12 residues.

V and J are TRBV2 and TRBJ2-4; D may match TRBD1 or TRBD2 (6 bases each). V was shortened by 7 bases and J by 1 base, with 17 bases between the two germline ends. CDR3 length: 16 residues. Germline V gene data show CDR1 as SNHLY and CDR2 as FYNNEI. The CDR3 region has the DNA TGTGCCAGCACAAAGGAGGGGGAGGAGGCCAAAAACATTCAGTACTTC. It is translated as CASTKEGEEAKNIQYF.

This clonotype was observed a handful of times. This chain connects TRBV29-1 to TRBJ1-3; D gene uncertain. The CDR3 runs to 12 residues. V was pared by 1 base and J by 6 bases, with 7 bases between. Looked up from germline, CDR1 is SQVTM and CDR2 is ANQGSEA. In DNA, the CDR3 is TGCAGCGTTGAAGGGCCAGCAAACACCATATATTTT. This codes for CSVEGPANTIYF.

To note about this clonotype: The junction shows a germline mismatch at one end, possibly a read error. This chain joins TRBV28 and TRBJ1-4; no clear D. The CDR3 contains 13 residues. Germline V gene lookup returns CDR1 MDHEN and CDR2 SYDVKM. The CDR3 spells CARSLPDRVSLFF. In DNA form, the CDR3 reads TGTGCCAGAAGTTTACCAGACCGGGTATCACTGTTTTTT.

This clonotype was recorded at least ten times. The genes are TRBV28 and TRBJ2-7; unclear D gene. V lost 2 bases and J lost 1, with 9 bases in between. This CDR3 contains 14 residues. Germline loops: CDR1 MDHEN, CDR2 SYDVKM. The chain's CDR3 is CASSLRSRSYEQYF. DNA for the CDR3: TGTGCCAGCAGTTTAAGGAGTCGGTCCTACGAGCAGTACTTC.

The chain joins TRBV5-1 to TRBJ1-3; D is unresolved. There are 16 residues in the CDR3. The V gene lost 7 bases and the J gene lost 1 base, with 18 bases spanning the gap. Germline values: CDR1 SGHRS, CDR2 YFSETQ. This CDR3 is CASRSQDRESGNTIYF. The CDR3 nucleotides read TGCGCCAGCCGATCTCAAGACCGAGAATCTGGAAACACCATATATTTT.

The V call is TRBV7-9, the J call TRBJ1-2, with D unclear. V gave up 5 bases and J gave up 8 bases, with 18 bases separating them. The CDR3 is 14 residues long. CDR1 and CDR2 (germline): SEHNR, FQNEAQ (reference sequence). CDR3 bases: TGTGCCAGCAGCGAAGCTCGGGGTTCGGAAGGCTACACCTTC. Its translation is CASSEARGSEGYTF. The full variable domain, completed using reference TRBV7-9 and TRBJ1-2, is DTGVSQNPRHKITKRGQNVTFRCDPISEHNRLYWYRQTLGQGPEFLTYFQNEAQLEKSRLLSDRFSAERPKGSFSTLEIQRTEQGDSAMYLCASSEARGSEGYTFGSGTRLTVV.

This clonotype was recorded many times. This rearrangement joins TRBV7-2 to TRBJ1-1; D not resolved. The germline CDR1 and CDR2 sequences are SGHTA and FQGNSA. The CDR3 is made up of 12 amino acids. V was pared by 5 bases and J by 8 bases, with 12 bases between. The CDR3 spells CASSQPDPEAFF. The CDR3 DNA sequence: TGTGCCAGCAGCCAACCGGATCCGGAAGCTTTCTTT. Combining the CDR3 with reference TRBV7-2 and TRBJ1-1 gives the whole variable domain GAGVSQSPSNKVTEKGKDVELRCDPISGHTALYWYRQSLGQGLEFLIYFQGNSAPDKSGLPSDRFSAERTGGSVSTLTIQRTQQEDSAVYLCASSQPDPEAFFGQGTRLTVV.

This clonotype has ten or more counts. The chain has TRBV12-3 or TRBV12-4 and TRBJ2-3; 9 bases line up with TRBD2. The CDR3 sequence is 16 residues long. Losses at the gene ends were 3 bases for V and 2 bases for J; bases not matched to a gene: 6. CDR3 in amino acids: CASSFSSGGSTDTQYF. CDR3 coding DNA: TGTGCCAGCAGTTTTTCCAGCGGGGGGTCCACAGATACGCAGTATTTT.

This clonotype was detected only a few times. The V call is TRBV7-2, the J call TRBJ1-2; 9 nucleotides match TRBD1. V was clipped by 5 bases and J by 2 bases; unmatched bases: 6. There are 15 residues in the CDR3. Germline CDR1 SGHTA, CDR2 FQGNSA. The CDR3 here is CASSRPTGGNYGYTF. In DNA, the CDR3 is TGTGCCAGCAGCCGACCGACAGGGGGAAACTATGGCTACACCTTC.

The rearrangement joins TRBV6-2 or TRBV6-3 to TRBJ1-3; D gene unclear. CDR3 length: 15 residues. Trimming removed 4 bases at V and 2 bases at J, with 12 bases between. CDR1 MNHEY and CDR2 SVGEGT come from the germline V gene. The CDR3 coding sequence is TGTGCCAGCAGTTCCCCACTAGTAACTGGAAACACCATATATTTT. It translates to CASSSPLVTGNTIYF.

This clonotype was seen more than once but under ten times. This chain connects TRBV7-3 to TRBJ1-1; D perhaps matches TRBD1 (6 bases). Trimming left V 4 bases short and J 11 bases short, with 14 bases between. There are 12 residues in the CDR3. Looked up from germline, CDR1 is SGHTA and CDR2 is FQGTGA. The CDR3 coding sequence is TGTGCCAGCAGCTCGGAAAGGGGGGTGGCTTTCTTT. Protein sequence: CASSSERGVAFF.

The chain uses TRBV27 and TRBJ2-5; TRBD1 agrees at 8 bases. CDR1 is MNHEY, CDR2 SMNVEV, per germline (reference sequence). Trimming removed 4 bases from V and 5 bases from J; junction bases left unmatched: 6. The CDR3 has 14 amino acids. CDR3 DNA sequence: TGTGCCAGCAGTTCGACAGGGGAGTGGGAGACCCAGTACTTC. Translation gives CASSSTGEWETQYF.

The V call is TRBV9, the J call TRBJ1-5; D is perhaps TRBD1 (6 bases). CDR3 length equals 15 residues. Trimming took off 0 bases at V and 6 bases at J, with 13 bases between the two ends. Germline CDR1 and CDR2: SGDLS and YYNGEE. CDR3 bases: TGTGCCAGCAGCGTAGATTCGGGGGCGGGTCAGCCCCAGCATTTT. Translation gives CASSVDSGAGQPQHF.

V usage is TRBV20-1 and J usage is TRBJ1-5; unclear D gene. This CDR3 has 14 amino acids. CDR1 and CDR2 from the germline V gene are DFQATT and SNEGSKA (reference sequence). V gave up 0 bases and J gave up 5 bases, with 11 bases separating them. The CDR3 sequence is CSAREGYGDQPQHF. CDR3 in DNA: TGCAGTGCTAGAGAGGGTTACGGGGATCAGCCCCAGCATTTT.

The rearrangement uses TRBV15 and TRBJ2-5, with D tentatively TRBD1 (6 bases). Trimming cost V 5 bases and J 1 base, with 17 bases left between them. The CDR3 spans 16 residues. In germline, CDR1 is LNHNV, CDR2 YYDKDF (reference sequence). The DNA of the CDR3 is TGTGCCACCAGCGCCCCCAGGGTCAGGGGCCAAGAGACCCAGTACTTC. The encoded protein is CATSAPRVRGQETQYF. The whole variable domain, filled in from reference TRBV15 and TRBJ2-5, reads DAMVIQNPRYQVTQFGKPVTLSCSQTLNHNVMYWYQQKSSQAPKLLFHYYDKDFNNEADTPDNFQSRRPNTSFCFLDIRSPGLGDTAMYLCATSAPRVRGQETQYFGPGTRLLVL.